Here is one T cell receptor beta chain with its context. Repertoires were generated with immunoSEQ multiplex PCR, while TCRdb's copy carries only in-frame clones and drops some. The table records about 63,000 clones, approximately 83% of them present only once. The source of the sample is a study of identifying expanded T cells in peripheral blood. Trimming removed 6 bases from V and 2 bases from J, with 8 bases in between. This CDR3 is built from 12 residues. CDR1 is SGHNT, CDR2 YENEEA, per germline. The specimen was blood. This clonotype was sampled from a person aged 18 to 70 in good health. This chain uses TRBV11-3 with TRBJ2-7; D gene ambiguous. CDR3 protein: CASSRGTYEQYF. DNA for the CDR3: TGTGCCAGCAGTCGCGGAACCTACGAGCAGTACTTC.